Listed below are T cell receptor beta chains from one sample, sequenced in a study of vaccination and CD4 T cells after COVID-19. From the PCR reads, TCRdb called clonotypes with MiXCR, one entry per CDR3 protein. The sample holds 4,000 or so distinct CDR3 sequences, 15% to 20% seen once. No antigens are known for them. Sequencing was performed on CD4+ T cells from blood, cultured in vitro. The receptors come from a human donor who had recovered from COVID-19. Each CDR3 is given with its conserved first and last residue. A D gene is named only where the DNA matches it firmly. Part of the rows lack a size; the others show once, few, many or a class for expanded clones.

CASRRGDNEQFF	TGTGCCAGCAGACGCGGGGACAATGAGCAGTTCTTC	medium-sized	NA	TRBJ2-1	TRBV6-1
CASSFSRDINYGYTF	TGTGCCAGCAGCTTTAGTCGGGACATTAACTATGGCTACACCTTC	NA	NA	TRBJ1-2	TRBV11-2
CASSRTFPALHNEQFF	TGTGCCAGCAGCCGAACATTCCCGGCACTTCACAATGAGCAGTTCTTC	NA	NA	TRBJ2-1	TRBV5-6
CASSIRRQPQHF	TGTGCCAGTAGCATAAGACGGCAGCCCCAGCATTTT	NA	NA	TRBJ1-5	TRBV19
CASRGRGGEETQYF	TGTGCCAGTCGTGGTCGGGGGGGCGAAGAGACCCAGTACTTC	medium-sized	TRBD2	TRBJ2-5	TRBV6-1
CAWTGQGGQPQHF	TGTGCCTGGACAGGGCAGGGCGGTCAGCCCCAGCATTTT	few	NA	TRBJ1-5	TRBV30
CASSQVQAYSGNTIYF	TGCGCCAGCAGCCAGGTACAGGCCTACTCTGGAAACACCATATATTTT	few	NA	TRBJ1-3	TRBV4-1
CASSHPAFSLSYEQYF	TGCGCCAGCAGTCACCCGGCGTTCTCCCTATCCTACGAGCAGTACTTC	NA	NA	TRBJ2-7	TRBV23-1
CASSARLAGAVDTQYF	TGTGCCAGCAGCGCCCGACTAGCGGGGGCGGTAGATACGCAGTATTTT	NA	TRBD2	TRBJ2-3	TRBV7-9
CAWSVIGRHEQYF	TGTGCCTGGAGTGTAATAGGGAGGCACGAGCAGTACTTC	few	NA	TRBJ2-7	TRBV30
CASSPKYWAGRDNQPQHF	TGTGCCAGCAGCCCCAAATATTGGGCAGGGAGGGACAATCAGCCCCAGCATTTT	medium-sized	NA	TRBJ1-5	TRBV21-1
CAISDTDREETQYF	TGTGCCATCAGTGACACGGACAGAGAAGAGACCCAGTACTTC	NA	NA	TRBJ2-5	TRBV10-3
CASSASGQYNSPLHF	TGTGCCAGCAGCGCTTCGGGACAGTATAATTCACCCCTCCACTTT	NA	TRBD1	TRBJ1-6	TRBV9
CASSVGTGVFTGELFF	TGTGCCAGCAGCGTAGGGACAGGGGTTTTCACCGGGGAGCTGTTTTTT	NA	TRBD1	TRBJ2-2	TRBV9
CSGNRLGGFETQYF	TGCAGCGGCAACAGATTAGGGGGGTTCGAGACCCAGTACTTC	NA	NA	TRBJ2-5	TRBV29-1
CATSDPGTTDTQYF	TGTGCCACCAGTGACCCCGGAACCACAGATACGCAGTATTTT	NA	NA	TRBJ2-3	TRBV24-1
CASSRGTAYEQYF	TGTGCCAGCAGCCGGGGGACAGCCTACGAGCAGTACTTC	NA	TRBD1	TRBJ2-7	TRBV3-1
CSARRQGNYGYTF	TGCAGTGCTAGGAGACAGGGGAACTATGGCTACACCTTC	NA	TRBD1	TRBJ1-2	TRBV20-1
CASSRLSGEGTDTQYF	TGCGCCAGCAGCCGCCTGAGCGGGGAAGGCACAGATACGCAGTATTTT	few	TRBD2	TRBJ2-3	TRBV5-1
CSVDGGETQYF	TGCAGTGTCGACGGCGGGGAGACCCAGTACTTC	few	NA	TRBJ2-5	TRBV20-1
CASSVGRAYDEQFF	TGTGCCAGCAGCGTGGGCAGGGCATACGATGAGCAGTTCTTC	NA	NA	TRBJ2-1	TRBV9
CASSPRDGLETQYF	TGTGCCAGCAGTCCTCGGGACGGATTAGAGACCCAGTACTTC	few	NA	TRBJ2-5	TRBV6-1
CSAIRGGGGRETQYF	TGCAGTGCTATCCGAGGAGGCGGGGGTAGGGAGACCCAGTACTTC	medium-sized	TRBD2	TRBJ2-5	TRBV20-1
CASKRGGFYEQYF	TGTGCCAGCAAGAGGGGCGGCTTTTACGAGCAGTACTTC	few	NA	TRBJ2-7	TRBV27
CSAAKGISYNEQFF	TGCAGTGCTGCAAAGGGTATCTCCTACAATGAGCAGTTCTTC	NA	NA	TRBJ2-1	TRBV20-1
CASSFSESYNSPLHF	TGTGCCAGCAGCTTCAGTGAGTCCTATAATTCACCCCTCCACTTT	NA	NA	TRBJ1-6	TRBV5-4
CASSPNTNTEAFF	TGTGCCAGCAGCCCAAATACGAACACTGAAGCTTTCTTT	medium-sized	NA	TRBJ1-1	TRBV7-3
CASKLMGASGNTIYF	TGTGCCAGTAAATTGATGGGGGCCTCTGGAAACACCATATATTTT	few	NA	TRBJ1-3	TRBV19
CAWNPDSAYEQYF	TGTGCCTGGAATCCCGACAGTGCCTACGAGCAGTACTTC	medium-sized	NA	TRBJ2-7	TRBV30
CAQQPGAGVNTGELFF	TGTGCTCAGCAGCCAGGGGCGGGGGTTAACACCGGGGAGCTGTTTTTT	NA	NA	TRBJ2-2	TRBV6-1
CAWGEVWENTIYF	TGTGCCTGGGGGGAGGTGTGGGAAAACACCATATATTTT	NA	NA	TRBJ1-3	TRBV30
CASSYMGRSGYTF	TGTGCCAGCAGTTACATGGGGCGGAGTGGCTACACCTTC	large	NA	TRBJ1-2	TRBV6-5